This entry lists 26 T cell receptor beta chains sequenced from one sample in a study of blood T cell repertoires in COVID-19. The method was immunoSEQ multiplex PCR; TCRdb's version includes in-frame clones alone and lacks a portion of them. The sample lists about 50,000 clones; roughly 79% were seen once. Sequencing used peripheral blood. These receptors were taken from a woman aged 80 or older with COVID-19, enrolled during active disease.

CDR3 loop: CASSLPLRLGHNEQFF. The CDR3 nucleotides read TGTGCCAGCAGTTTACCCCTCAGACTAGGTCACAATGAGCAGTTCTTC. The chain employs TRBV27 and TRBJ2-1; tentatively, D is TRBD2 (6 bases). The V gene lost 2 bases and the J gene lost 5 bases, with 16 bases spanning the gap. There are 16 residues in the CDR3. Germline V gene lookup returns CDR1 MNHEY and CDR2 SMNVEV (reference sequence).

The rearrangement joins TRBV10-3 to TRBJ2-7, with 9 bases matching TRBD1. Germline V gene data show CDR1 as ENHRY and CDR2 as SYGVKD. The CDR3 loop spans 16 amino acids. V lost 2 bases to trimming and J lost 2 bases; unmatched junction nucleotides: 7. The CDR3 nucleotides are TGTGCCATCAGTGAGCCCTACAGGGGGCGACCCTACGAGCAGTACTTC. It specifies CAISEPYRGRPYEQYF.

This rearrangement joins TRBV7-2 to TRBJ1-1; D unclear. Germline V gene lookup returns CDR1 SGHTA and CDR2 FQGNSA. The CDR3 length is 14 residues. Trimming removed 5 bases from V and 2 bases from J, with 12 bases in between. The CDR3 nucleotides are TGTGCCAGCAGCGGAGGGTTACTTAACACTGAAGCTTTCTTT. It yields the protein CASSGGLLNTEAFF. The full variable domain, rest sourced from reference TRBV7-2 and TRBJ1-1, is GAGVSQSPSNKVTEKGKDVELRCDPISGHTALYWYRQSLGQGLEFLIYFQGNSAPDKSGLPSDRFSAERTGGSVSTLTIQRTQQEDSAVYLCASSGGLLNTEAFFGQGTRLTVV.

V and J are TRBV6-5 and TRBJ2-2, with D perhaps TRBD2 (6 bases). This CDR3 contains 14 residues. The ends were cut back, 7 bases at V and 0 bases at J, with 9 bases in the middle. Germline V gives CDR1 MNHEY, CDR2 SVGAGI. CDR3 region: CASKPGANTGELFF. CDR3 sequence (DNA): TGTGCCAGCAAACCGGGGGCGAACACCGGGGAGCTGTTTTTT.

This chain links TRBV19 with TRBJ2-3; TRBD1 matches at 7 bases. Trimming took 6 bases from V and 6 from J; bases not matched to a gene: 3. Germline CDR1 LNHDA, CDR2 SQIVND (reference sequence). The CDR3 covers 12 residues. The CDR3: CASSVQGDTQYF. CDR3 nucleotides: TGTGCCAGTAGCGTACAGGGGGATACGCAGTATTTT.

This clone was seen more than once but under ten times. The chain combines TRBV27 with TRBJ1-5, with 9 bases that match TRBD1. The germline gives CDR1 MNHEY, CDR2 SMNVEV (reference sequence). Unmatched junction bases numbered 8, after V lost 5 bases and J lost 3 bases. This CDR3 has 16 residues. The CDR3 coding sequence is TGTGCCAGCAGTCCCGGGACAGGGAATTCCAATCAGCCCCAGCATTTT. Protein product: CASSPGTGNSNQPQHF.

V is TRBV4-1 and J is TRBJ1-4; TRBD1 matches 9 bases. The V gene's germline CDR1 is MGHRA and CDR2 YSYEKL. After removal of 1 base from V and 8 bases from J, the junction contained 5 bases not matched to a gene. This CDR3 contains 15 residues. In DNA form, the CDR3 reads TGCGCCAGCAGCCAAGGGACAGGGGCTTTCGAAAAACTGTTTTTT. Residues: CASSQGTGAFEKLFF.

The rearrangement joins TRBV7-8 to TRBJ2-1; D may be TRBD2 (5 bases). Germline CDR1 is SGHVS and CDR2 is FQNEAQ. The CDR3 totals 15 residues. The V gene lost 1 base and the J gene lost 4 bases, with 11 bases spanning the gap. The CDR3 sequence is CASSLGAGLYNEQFF. CDR3 nucleotide sequence: TGTGCCAGCAGCTTAGGGGCGGGCTTATACAATGAGCAGTTCTTC. The whole variable domain, remainder taken from reference TRBV7-8 and TRBJ2-1, is GAGVSQSPRYKVAKRGQDVALRCDPISGHVSLFWYQQALGQGPEFLTYFQNEAQLDKSGLPSDRFFAERPEGSVSTLKIQRTQQEDSAVYLCASSLGAGLYNEQFFGPGTRLTVL.

The chain couples TRBV11-2 to TRBJ1-1, with unresolved D. The CDR3 runs 12 residues. In germline, CDR1 is SGHAT, CDR2 FQNNGV. V lost 2 bases, J lost 5 bases, and 6 bases lay in between. CDR3 sequence: CASSLFRTEAFF. As DNA, the CDR3 is TGTGCCAGCAGCTTATTCCGGACTGAAGCTTTCTTT.

The chain joins TRBV6-6 to TRBJ2-1, with D perhaps TRBD1 (7 bases). Germline assignment: CDR1 MNHNY and CDR2 SVGAGI (reference sequence). This CDR3 region has 16 residues. Trimming took 5 bases from V and 3 from J, leaving 17 bases between them. CDR3 amino acids: CASSRQGPSVYNEQFF. The CDR3 nucleotides read TGTGCCAGCAGTCGACAGGGTCCTAGCGTCTACAATGAGCAGTTCTTC.

The gene calls are TRBV5-1 and TRBJ2-2; 9 nucleotides align to TRBD1. J gave up 5 bases and V 0 bases, and 8 bases lay outside the gene matches. CDR1 is SGHRS, CDR2 YFSETQ, per germline. The CDR3 is 17 residues long. The CDR3 DNA reads TGCGCCAGCAGCTTGGGGGGACAGGGAGGAGTGACCGGGGAGCTGTTTTTT. Amino acids: CASSLGGQGGVTGELFF.

J is TRBJ1-6 and V is TRBV19; 9 bases are a match to TRBD1. CDR3 length: 16 residues. Germline trimming cut 5 bases from V and 8 bases from J; bases unmatched to any gene: 10. Germline V gives CDR1 LNHDA, CDR2 SQIVND (reference sequence). CDR3 protein: CASSLAAGTGYSPLHF. CDR3 coding DNA: TGTGCCAGTAGTCTAGCGGCCGGGACAGGGTATTCACCCCTCCACTTT.

About this clone itself: One end of the junction varies from germline; a read error may be responsible. V and J are TRBV7-3 and TRBJ1-1; 8 bases line up with TRBD1. Germline CDR1 and CDR2: SGHTA and FQGTGA. The CDR3 has 13 amino acids. The CDR3 DNA is TGTGCCAGCAGCGTAACAGGGGGCACTGAAGCTTTCTTT. This gives the protein CASSVTGGTEAFF.

V gene TRBV6-2 or TRBV6-3 combines with J gene TRBJ1-5; D remains ambiguous. The CDR3 loop spans 17 amino acids. V shed 0 bases and J shed 0 bases, with 12 bases lying between them. Germline-derived CDR1 and CDR2 are MNHEY and SVGEGT. This CDR3 is CASSYSHSKGSNQPQHF. CDR3 bases: TGTGCCAGCAGTTACTCGCACAGCAAAGGTAGCAATCAGCCCCAGCATTTT.

In nucleotides, the CDR3 is TGTGCCAGCTCAGGGGGCATTGGGGAGCAGTTCTTC. Translation gives CASSGGIGEQFF. The chain carries TRBV18 and TRBJ2-1, with TRBD1 as a possible D gene (6 bases). The CDR3 spans 12 residues. Germline V gene sequence: CDR1 KGHSH, CDR2 LQKENI. The V gene lost 5 bases and the J gene lost 10 bases, with 12 bases spanning the gap.

This clone was seen a single time. The rearrangement links TRBV5-8 to TRBJ2-7, with 7 bases that match TRBD1. Germline V gene data show CDR1 as SGHTS and CDR2 as YDEGEE. This CDR3 is 13 amino acids long. V trimming: 9 bases; J trimming: 0 bases; junction bases outside the gene matches: 6. In nucleotides, the CDR3 is TGTGCCACTCCGGGACAGTTCTCCTACGAGCAGTACTTC. Residues: CATPGQFSYEQYF.

The chain recombines TRBV6-5 with TRBJ1-1, with no clear D. This CDR3 has 15 amino acids. Germline CDR1 is MNHEY and CDR2 is SVGAGI. Trimming cost V 0 bases and J 0 bases, with 8 bases left between them. The CDR3 DNA reads TGTGCCAGCAGTTACTCGAGAGGTATGAACACTGAAGCTTTCTTT. It is translated as CASSYSRGMNTEAFF.

This chain uses TRBV7-9 with TRBJ2-1; 10 bases agree with TRBD2. Per the germline V gene, CDR1 is SEHNR and CDR2 is FQNEAQ (reference sequence). CDR3 size: 15 residues. The junction had 6 bases not matched to a gene; V was cut back by 4 bases and J by 6 bases. Here the CDR3 DNA reads TGTGCCAGCAGCTCCGGACTAGCGGATACCAATGAGCAGTTCTTC. It is translated as CASSSGLADTNEQFF.

The V gene is TRBV5-1, the J gene TRBJ2-7, with D possibly matching TRBD2 (7 bases). The length of the CDR3 is 14 residues. Trimming shortened V by 4 bases and J by 5 bases, and 16 bases separated the two germline ends. Germline V gives CDR1 SGHRS, CDR2 YFSETQ. The CDR3 nucleotides are TGCGCCAGCAGCCGTCGGGGGCGGGAGAACGAGCAGTACTTC. Translation: CASSRRGRENEQYF.

This sequence joins TRBV18 and TRBJ2-7; TRBD2 aligns across 8 bases. Trimming removed 4 bases from V and 7 bases from J; junction bases left unmatched: 9. Germline V gene data show CDR1 as KGHSH and CDR2 as LQKENI. The CDR3 is made up of 14 amino acids. As DNA, the CDR3 is TGTGCCAGCTCACTGGGACTAGAATCGGGTGAGCAGTACTTC. This codes for CASSLGLESGEQYF. Combining the CDR3 with reference TRBV18 and TRBJ2-7 gives the whole variable domain NAGVMQNPRHLVRRRGQEARLRCSPMKGHSHVYWYRQLPEEGLKFMVYLQKENIIDESGMPKERFSAEFPKEGPSILRIQQVVRGDSAAYFCASSLGLESGEQYFGPGTRLTVT.

V usage is TRBV29-1 and J usage is TRBJ2-1; 7 nucleotides agree with TRBD2. Trimming took 3 bases from V and 4 from J; bases not matched to a gene: 12. Looked up from germline, CDR1 is SQVTM and CDR2 is ANQGSEA. This CDR3 is built from 16 residues. CDR3 coding DNA: TGCAGCGTTGACATGCGGTCTAGCGGATTATACAATGAGCAGTTCTTC. Its translation is CSVDMRSSGLYNEQFF.

This chain links TRBV28 with TRBJ2-1; TRBD2 is a possible D gene (6 bases). This CDR3 is built from 15 residues. Per germline, CDR1 MDHEN and CDR2 SYDVKM. V was trimmed by 6 bases and J by 2 bases, leaving 14 bases between them. The CDR3 coding sequence is TGTGCCAGCAGACAGACTAGAAGCACCTACAATGAGCAGTTCTTC. Protein sequence: CASRQTRSTYNEQFF.

The chain recombines TRBV5-4 with TRBJ1-2; D ambiguous. Germline CDR1 is SGHNT and CDR2 is YYREEE (reference sequence). The CDR3 is made up of 13 amino acids. Deletions cut 4 bases from V and 2 bases from J, with 9 bases between. CDR3 sequence (DNA): TGTGCCAGCAGCGATAAGAGGAACTATGGCTACACCTTC. This encodes CASSDKRNYGYTF.

J is TRBJ1-6 and V is TRBV2, with D unresolved. Germline values: CDR1 SNHLY, CDR2 FYNNEI. Trimming removed 6 bases at V and 10 bases at J, with 16 bases between. CDR3 length equals 14 residues. CDR3 coding DNA: TGTGCCAGCAGGGAGGTCATTGGACGCTCACCCCTCCACTTT. This codes for CASREVIGRSPLHF.

The chain links TRBV24-1 to TRBJ2-3, with D maybe TRBD2 (7 bases). The CDR3 is made up of 17 amino acids. Trimming removed 4 bases at V and 0 bases at J, with 16 bases between. Germline CDR1 is KGHDR and CDR2 is SFDVKD. The CDR3 reads CATSDAGAPPSTDTQYF. CDR3 sequence (DNA): TGTGCCACCAGTGACGCGGGGGCTCCTCCTAGCACAGATACGCAGTATTTT.

The chain employs TRBV7-9 and TRBJ1-6; 7 positions match TRBD1. Germline assignment: CDR1 SEHNR and CDR2 FQNEAQ (reference sequence). The junction had 7 bases not matched to a gene; V was cut back by 4 bases and J by 10 bases. The CDR3 has 14 residues. The CDR3: CASSSQGFGSPLHF. In DNA, the CDR3 is TGTGCCAGCAGCTCACAGGGGTTCGGCTCACCCCTCCACTTT. Variable domain in full (rest from reference TRBV7-9 and TRBJ1-6): DTGVSQNPRHKITKRGQNVTFRCDPISEHNRLYWYRQTLGQGPEFLTYFQNEAQLEKSRLLSDRFSAERPKGSFSTLEIQRTEQGDSAMYLCASSSQGFGSPLHFGNGTRLTVT.